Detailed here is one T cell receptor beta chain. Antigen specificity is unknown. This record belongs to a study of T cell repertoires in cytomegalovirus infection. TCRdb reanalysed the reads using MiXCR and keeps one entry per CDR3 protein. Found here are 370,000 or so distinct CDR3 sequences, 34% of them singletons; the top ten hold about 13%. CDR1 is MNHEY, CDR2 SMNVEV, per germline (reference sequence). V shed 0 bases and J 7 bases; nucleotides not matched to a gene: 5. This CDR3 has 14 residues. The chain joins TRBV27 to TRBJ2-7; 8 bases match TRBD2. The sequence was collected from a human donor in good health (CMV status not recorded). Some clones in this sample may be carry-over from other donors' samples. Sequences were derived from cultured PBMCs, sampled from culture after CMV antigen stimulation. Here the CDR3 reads CASSLSGAGVEQYF. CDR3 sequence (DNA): TGTGCCAGCAGTTTATCCGGAGCGGGAGTAGAGCAGTACTTC.